This T cell receptor beta chain was found in a study of cytomegalovirus exposure and HLA in healthy donors. Findings and caveats of the study: Among the CMV-associated chains, a few were confirmed in vitro as specific for CMV antigens.

The PCR made use of 60 Vbeta and 13 Jbeta primers. Generated by immunoSEQ multiplex PCR, the TCRdb table keeps only in-frame clones and is missing some. The profile shows roughly 150,000 clones, around 80% of them singletons. A note on this clone: As yet, its antigen is unknown. The same CDR3 also results from other DNA sequences found in this sample.

V was clipped by 0 bases and J by 6 bases; unmatched bases: 3. The CDR3 totals 13 residues. The germline CDR1 and CDR2 sequences are SGHRS and YFSETQ. This TCR was sampled from a man in his forties in good health and CMV-seropositive. The chain employs TRBV5-1 and TRBJ2-7; 7 bases align to TRBD1. Sequencing was done on a sample of PBMCs. CDR3 sequence: CASSLGQGSEQYF. For the CDR3, the DNA is TGCGCCAGCAGCTTGGGACAGGGTTCCGAGCAGTACTTC.